This T cell receptor beta chain was recorded in a study of T cell responses to AZD1222 COVID-19 vaccine. Germline CDR1 is SGHRS and CDR2 is YFSETQ. V gave up 2 bases and J gave up 0 bases, with 24 bases separating them. CDR3 length equals 21 residues. As for this clone: Antigen: not known.

Findings and caveats of the study: Nearly half of spike-specific TCRs reportedly target variant regions that are unmutated in the B.1.351 and B.1.1.7 variants. Two doses of AZD1222 preceded a rise in Spike-specific TCR breadth and depth.

The table came from immunoSEQ multiplex PCR; TCRdb's copy has only in-frame clones and leaves some out. This table has approximately 150,000 clones, around 93% appearing once. The J gene is TRBJ2-6, the V gene TRBV5-1, with D maybe TRBD1 (7 bases). The TCR sequence derives from an adult in good health. Sequenced here: peripheral blood, sampled on day 0 of AZD1222 vaccination. CDR3 DNA sequence: TGCGCCAGCAGCTTTAGGTATTATGGACAGGCGGAGGGCTCTGGGGCCAACGTCCTGACTTTC. Its translation is CASSFRYYGQAEGSGANVLTF.